This T cell receptor (beta chain) was sequenced in a study of T-cell reconstitution after alpha-beta-depleted transplantation in children. The length of the CDR3 is 15 residues. V lost 1 base and J 4 bases, leaving 14 bases between the germline ends. In germline, CDR1 is DFQATT, CDR2 SNEGSKA (reference sequence). Using unique molecular identifiers, the investigators prepared the TCRbeta library. MiXCR, applied by TCRdb to the PCR reads, yields one record per CDR3 protein. The profile shows fewer than 450,000 distinct CDR3 sequences, 15% to 20% of them singletons. Study results and limitations: Alpha-beta T cells about two months after transplant reportedly derived from several hundred expanded graft clones. Most T-cell counts and diversity one year after the transplant came from T cells that were newly produced. In some patients, recipient T cells and intrathymic progenitors surviving conditioning explained high day-60 diversity.

This clonotype was found a few times. The antigen is unknown. Specimen: PBMCs, mostly from graft donor cells, collected 360 days after TCRalphabeta/CD19-depleted stem cell transplant. This clonotype originated in a male patient between 2 and 15 years old who had a stem cell transplant for acute lymphoblastic leukemia, so the T cells may come from the graft donor. This chain connects TRBV20-1 to TRBJ2-1, with D perhaps TRBD1 (5 bases). The CDR3 spells CSARVLDKRYNEQFF. CDR3 in DNA: TGCAGTGCTAGAGTTTTGGACAAAAGGTACAATGAGCAGTTCTTC.